These 3 T cell receptor beta chains were sequenced from one sample in a study of identical twins. TCRdb independently ran MiXCR on the 5' RACE reads; one entry per CDR3 protein. Of a few hundred thousand distinct CDR3 sequences in the sample, about 13% were seen once. Another study also made use of these data, one on yellow fever vaccine responses in identical twins.

Sequences were obtained from CD4+ T cells sorted from blood. The source of these receptors is a woman in her late teens or twenties in good health.

The rearrangement links TRBV5-6 to TRBJ2-3; TRBD1 agrees at 9 bases. The CDR3 has 16 residues. CDR1 and CDR2 (germline): SGHDT, YYEEEE. The V and J ends lost 6 bases and 5 bases, in that order; junction bases with no gene match: 13. The CDR3 protein is CASTQLGTGQGDTQYF. CDR3 nucleotide sequence: TGTGCCAGCACCCAACTTGGGACAGGGCAAGGAGATACGCAGTATTTT.

The J gene is TRBJ2-7, the V gene TRBV30; D gene unclear. V was trimmed by 0 bases and J by 4 bases, leaving 16 bases between them. CDR1 is GTSNPN and CDR2 is SVGIG in the germline V gene (reference sequence). CDR3 length: 15 amino acids. For the CDR3, the DNA is TGTGCCTGGAGTGTACTGAGATCCAGGTCTTACGAGCAGTACTTC. Translation: CAWSVLRSRSYEQYF. Full variable domain (outside the CDR3, taken from reference TRBV30 and TRBJ2-7): SQTIHQWPATLVQPVGSPLSLECTVEGTSNPNLYWYRQAAGRGLQLLFYSVGIGQISSEVPQNLSASRPQDRQFILSSKKLLLSDSGFYLCAWSVLRSRSYEQYFGPGTRLTVT.

This clonotype has ten or more counts. The chain recombines TRBV12-3 or TRBV12-4 with TRBJ2-1; no definite D call. The CDR3 is 10 residues long. The V end was cut by 2 bases, the J end by 8 bases, with 1 base between. The CDR3 nucleotides are TGTGCCAGCAGTTTATATGAGCAGTTCTTC. Translating it yields CASSLYEQFF.